The 12 T cell receptor beta chains below were found in one sample sequenced in a study of T cell repertoires in cytomegalovirus infection. TCRdb analysed the reads with MiXCR anew, one entry per CDR3 protein. The sample shows some 500,000 distinct CDR3 sequences, about 33% of them seen only once. The antigens of these receptors remain unknown. The starting material was cultured PBMCs, obtained from culture after CMV antigen stimulation. These receptors were collected from a human donor in good health (CMV status not recorded). Some clones in this sample may be carry-over from other donors' samples.

The V gene is TRBV27, the J gene TRBJ2-1, with 9 bases that match TRBD2. The CDR3 is 18 amino acids. The trim removed 2 bases at V and 1 base at J, leaving 9 bases unmatched. CDR1 and CDR2 (germline): MNHEY, SMNVEV (reference sequence). The CDR3 sequence: CASSLKLAGGVSYNEQFF. CDR3 nucleotide sequence: TGTGCCAGCAGTTTAAAGCTGGCGGGAGGGGTGTCCTACAATGAGCAGTTCTTC.

The J gene is TRBJ1-1, the V gene TRBV7-6; 11 nucleotides line up with TRBD1. The V gene's germline CDR1 is SGHVS and CDR2 FNYEAQ. The CDR3 has 17 amino acids. V lost 2 bases and J lost 2; bases outside the gene matches: 7. The CDR3 loop reads CASSLTRDRGFNTEAFF. CDR3 in DNA: TGTGCCAGCAGCTTAACCCGGGACAGGGGGTTTAACACTGAAGCTTTCTTT.

The CDR3 region is CASSLDLLRSSGNTIYF. The CDR3 DNA follows: TGTGCCAGCAGCTTAGACCTCCTCCGGAGCTCTGGAAACACCATATATTTT. The chain combines TRBV11-2 with TRBJ1-3; D unresolved. V was trimmed by 0 bases and J by 0 bases, leaving 12 bases between them. Germline V gene data show CDR1 as SGHAT and CDR2 as FQNNGV. CDR3 size: 17 residues.

This clonotype occurred many times. The gene calls are TRBV7-2 and TRBJ2-1; D ambiguous. The CDR3 runs to 14 residues. Trimming pared 11 bases from V and 0 bases from J, leaving 14 bases between. From germline, CDR1 is SGHTA and CDR2 FQGNSA. The CDR3 DNA follows: TGTGCCTCTCCCGGAGAGAGCTCCTACAATGAGCAGTTCTTC. Translation: CASPGESSYNEQFF.

The chain employs TRBV19 and TRBJ1-2, with 9 bases that match TRBD1. V shed 7 bases and J 7 bases; nucleotides not matched to a gene: 10. Germline lookup yields CDR1 LNHDA and CDR2 SQIVND (reference sequence). The CDR3 runs 14 residues. The CDR3, as DNA: TGTGCCAGTACTCCGGGACAGGGCAAAGGTGGCTACACCTTC. Translation gives CASTPGQGKGGYTF. Full variable domain (outside the CDR3, taken from reference TRBV19 and TRBJ1-2): DGGITQSPKYLFRKEGQNVTLSCEQNLNHDAMYWYRQDPGQGLRLIYYSQIVNDFQKGDIAEGYSVSREKKESFPLTVTSAQKNPTAFYLCASTPGQGKGGYTFGSGTRLTVV.

Only a few counts were recorded for this clonotype. The CDR3 nucleotides are TGTGCCAGCAGCGCCCGGGACGGCAGCACAGATACGCAGTATTTT. It codes for CASSARDGSTDTQYF. The J gene is TRBJ2-3, the V gene TRBV7-8; perhaps D is TRBD1 or TRBD2 (5 bases each). This CDR3 is built from 15 residues. V lost 5 bases and J lost 0, with 12 bases in between. Germline CDR1 reads SGHVS; CDR2 reads FQNEAQ.

The rearrangement links TRBV7-2 to TRBJ2-7; tentatively, D is TRBD1 (5 bases). Deletions cut 1 base from V and 5 bases from J, with 12 bases between. CDR1 and CDR2 (germline): SGHTA, FQGNSA. This CDR3 comprises 14 residues. Written as DNA, the CDR3 is TGTGCCAGCAGCTTAGAGGCAGGGAAGAACGAGCAGTACTTC. It codes for CASSLEAGKNEQYF.

This clonotype was picked up many times. The chain links TRBV7-2 to TRBJ1-1, with a possible D match to TRBD1 (6 bases). From germline, CDR1 is SGHTA and CDR2 FQGNSA. V lost 2 bases to trimming and J lost 5 bases, with 18 bases between them. The CDR3 spans 16 residues. CDR3: CASSLYAAGAGTEAFF. The CDR3 region has the DNA TGTGCCAGCAGCTTATATGCGGCAGGGGCTGGGACTGAAGCTTTCTTT.

This clonotype has just a few counts. The CDR3 spells CSALGTGGNYGYTF. CDR3 nucleotide sequence: TGCAGTGCCCTCGGGACAGGGGGAAACTATGGCTACACCTTC. The gene calls are TRBV20-1 and TRBJ1-2, with TRBD1 matching over 11 bases. CDR1 is DFQATT, CDR2 SNEGSKA, per germline (reference sequence). V shed 6 bases, J shed 2 bases, and the junction held 5 bases outside the gene matches. This CDR3 has 14 amino acids.

The gene calls are TRBV18 and TRBJ1-6; D may be TRBD1 (5 bases). Germline V gene data show CDR1 as KGHSH and CDR2 as LQKENI. The CDR3 totals 14 residues. V shed 3 bases and J shed 6 bases, with 9 bases lying between them. CDR3: CASSPGRPNSPLHF. DNA for the CDR3: TGTGCCAGCTCACCGGGACGACCTAATTCACCCCTCCACTTT.

The genes are TRBV28 and TRBJ2-1; 12 nucleotides match TRBD2. With V trimmed by 5 bases and J by 0 bases, 8 bases remained unmatched. The CDR3 runs to 18 residues. Germline V gives CDR1 MDHEN, CDR2 SYDVKM. CDR3 region: CASSTRTSGIPSYNEQFF. CDR3 in DNA: TGTGCCAGCAGTACTCGGACTAGCGGGATTCCCTCCTACAATGAGCAGTTCTTC.

The rearrangement links TRBV24-1 to TRBJ2-7; the D is unclear. The V gene's germline CDR1 is KGHDR and CDR2 SFDVKD. The CDR3 loop spans 10 amino acids. V was trimmed by 8 bases and J by 11 bases, leaving 12 bases between them. The CDR3 nucleotides read TGTGCCACCAAGAGGAAAGCCGAGTACTTC. Its protein is CATKRKAEYF.